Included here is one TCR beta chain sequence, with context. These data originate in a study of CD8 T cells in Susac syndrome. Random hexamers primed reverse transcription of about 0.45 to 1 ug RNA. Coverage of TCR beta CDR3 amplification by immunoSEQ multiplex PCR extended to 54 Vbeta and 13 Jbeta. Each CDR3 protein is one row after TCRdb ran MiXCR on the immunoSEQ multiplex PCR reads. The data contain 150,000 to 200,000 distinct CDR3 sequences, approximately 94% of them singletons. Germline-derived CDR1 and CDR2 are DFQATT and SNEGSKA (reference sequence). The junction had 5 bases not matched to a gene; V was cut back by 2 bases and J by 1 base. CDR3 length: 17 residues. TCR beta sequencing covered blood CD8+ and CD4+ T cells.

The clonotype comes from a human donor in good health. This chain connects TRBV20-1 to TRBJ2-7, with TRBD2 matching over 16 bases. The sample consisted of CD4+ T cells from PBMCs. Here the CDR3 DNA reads TGCAGTGCTAGAAGTGGGACTAGCGGGAGGGCTTCCTACGAGCAGTACTTC. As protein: CSARSGTSGRASYEQYF.